The present T cell receptor (beta chain) was sequenced within a study of cytomegalovirus exposure and HLA in healthy donors. General observations from the study: TCR beta chains numbering more than 150 were designated cytomegalovirus-associated. The authors confirmed in vitro that three CMV-associated chains were specific for CMV antigens.

V gave up 0 bases and J gave up 0 bases, with 12 bases separating them. Per the germline V gene, CDR1 is SGHAT and CDR2 is FQNNGV. The CDR3 consists of 16 residues. This clone was recorded once. Its antigen is unidentified. Only in-frame clones appear in the TCRdb table, and some are missing; sequencing was by immunoSEQ multiplex PCR. The table lists approximately 160,000 clones, around 81% of them singletons. Sequenced sample: PBMCs. This clonotype was obtained from a man aged 25 to 40 in good health and CMV-seropositive. V and J are TRBV11-2 and TRBJ2-7; D remains ambiguous. CDR3 amino acids: CASSLDFRAYSYEQYF. DNA for the CDR3: TGTGCCAGCAGCTTAGATTTTCGCGCCTACTCCTACGAGCAGTACTTC.